This T cell receptor beta chain originates from a study of T cells in Graves' hyperthyroidism and ophthalmopathy (dated by TCRdb to about 2019). For the wider study: Peripheral blood samples were taken at initial diagnosis, before any treatment was given. A discovery cohort of roughly 100 patients, 43 with Graves' ophthalmopathy and 55 to 65 with stable Graves' hyperthyroidism, was used to find distinguishing TCR V-J signatures. An independent validation cohort of about 20 hyperthyroidism patients and about 15 patients who later progressed to ophthalmopathy tested prospective prediction of ophthalmopathy. The approximately 100 discovery patients were randomly split 7:3 into training and test sets. In roughly six Graves' hyperthyroidism patients, the study also compared T-cell repertoires from thyroid tissue with T-cell repertoires from blood. Once sampling was done, hyperthyroidism patients were given methimazole at a starting dose of 30 mg daily, whereas ophthalmopathy patients were given high-dose intravenous methylprednisolone. According to the paper, TCR Vbeta CDR3 sequencing was carried out on about 140 peripheral blood samples, which came from about 45 ophthalmopathy, some 73 hyperthyroidism and approximately 17 progressor patients.

What the work shows at the level of the full study, not this receptor alone: Blood samples also contained most of the expanded thyroid clonotypes (frequency above 0.001), which suggests that blood repertoires may reflect thyroid immune responses. A 13 V-J signature model separated ophthalmopathy from stable hyperthyroidism, with about 88% sensitivity and 81.08% specificity in cross-validation and 80%/75% in testing. During validation, the model predicted progression to ophthalmopathy a median of roughly 7.1 months ahead of onset, with approximately 71% sensitivity and 72.22% specificity. No statistical method was used to fix the sample size in advance, and group allocation was not hidden from the investigators.

From a lookup of the germline V gene, CDR1 and CDR2 are SQVTM and ANQGSEA. Including the terminal cysteine and phenylalanine, the CDR3 comprises 13 residues. This entry keeps only the CDR3 DNA: 39 bases, framed from base 1. Germline trimming amounts to 6 bases on V and 4 bases on J, with 5 as the count of junction bases outside the gene matches. Hyperthyroidism patients were newly diagnosed, with disease duration under 2 months, and aged 18 to 65 years. Patients with uncontrolled infections, other autoimmune diseases, pregnancy or lactation were excluded. Diagnoses were based on clinical symptoms, serum thyroxine and TRAb, thyroid ultrasound and orbital computed tomography. For progressor patients, blood was drawn at the first diagnosis of hyperthyroidism, before any ophthalmopathy symptoms had appeared. Ficoll-Paque density gradient centrifugation was used to isolate PBMCs from approximately 10 ml of fresh peripheral blood. Patients classed as progressors first received a Graves' hyperthyroidism diagnosis and then went on to develop ophthalmopathy during follow-up. Trizol reagent was used to extract total RNA, and RNA quality was then checked on an Agilent 2100 Bioanalyzer.

The TCR beta CDR3 regions were amplified from the RNA transcripts. The TCR CDR3 was subjected to a first round of RT-PCR using the HTBI primer set and the Qiagen OneStep RT-PCR kit. Libraries were constructed in a second round of multiplex PCR, after which size selection and purification were performed. Libraries were sequenced paired-end with 100 bp reads on an Illumina HiSeq2000. As for the original processing: SOAPnuke was used to process the raw data, with reads discarded if the reads contained adapters or uncalled bases, had a mean Phred below 15, or lacked an exact constant-primer or identifier match. High-quality paired reads were merged using COPE v1.2.5, and each unique nucleotide sequence was defined as a clonotype. Clonotypes were aligned to IMGT TRBV, TRBD and TRBJ reference segments using MiTCR v1.1. The analysis was restricted to V-J combinations with a frequency above 0.0001, which together covered 99% to 99.2% of the repertoires. The TCS score was defined as the ratio of F50 (clonal expansion) to E x V (chaos), calculated using BLOSUM62-based TCRdist between CDR3 peptides within each V-J. Welch's t-statistics and random forest reduced 500 to 550 V-J features to under 15, which were used in a naive Bayes classifier (R e1071). TCRdb itself trimmed the public reads at Q25 with fastp, ran MiXCR and retained productive beta chains. Rows are unified per CDR3 protein, each entry keeping the most common DNA and genes. TCRdb, not the authors, supplied the V and J calls. For this sample there are under 400,000 distinct CDR3 sequences; approximately 15% appear just once. Around 30% of the sample lies in the top ten.

This clonotype was recorded at least ten times. Its antigen is not yet known. Within one base of it there is no much larger clone, and no base qualities were kept. The clonotype comes from a woman aged 18-29 years with Graves' hyperthyroidism that later progressed to Graves' ophthalmopathy. Sequenced material: blood. The chain links TRBV29-1 with TRBJ2-7; the junction holds 11 bases that match TRBD2. The CDR3 here reads CSVDSGREYEQYF. The nucleotide sequence reads TGCAGCGTGGATAGCGGGAGGGAATACGAGCAGTACTTC.